Below, 9 T cell receptor beta chains from the same sample are listed, as sequenced in a study of T-cell memory formation after mild COVID-19. Using its own MiXCR run on the 5' RACE reads, TCRdb lists one record per CDR3 protein. The table has some 64,000 distinct CDR3 sequences, 9.3% seen once. The sample taken for sequencing was PBMCs or a T cell subset sorted from them (not recorded which). The receptors come from a man younger than 30 who had mild COVID-19 (a few samples of this study predate the infection). Cell type and time point are not known.

A few counts support this clonotype. The V call is TRBV7-8, the J call TRBJ2-3; 9 positions agree with TRBD2. Losses at the gene ends were 0 bases for V and 1 base for J; bases not matched to a gene: 2. The CDR3 is made up of 16 amino acids. CDR1 is SGHVS, CDR2 FQNEAQ, per germline. The chain's CDR3 is CASSLAQRGGTDTQYF. CDR3 bases: TGTGCCAGCAGCTTAGCACAGCGGGGGGGCACAGATACGCAGTATTTT. The full variable domain, its missing parts supplied by reference TRBV7-8 and TRBJ2-3, is GAGVSQSPRYKVAKRGQDVALRCDPISGHVSLFWYQQALGQGPEFLTYFQNEAQLDKSGLPSDRFFAERPEGSVSTLKIQRTQQEDSAVYLCASSLAQRGGTDTQYFGPGTRLTVL.

This chain connects TRBV12-3 or TRBV12-4 to TRBJ2-7; 9 nucleotides agree with TRBD2. The CDR3 is 15 residues long. Trimming took 3 bases from V and 1 from J; bases not matched to a gene: 4. The CDR3 here is CASSLERGASYEQYF. The CDR3, as DNA: TGTGCCAGCAGTTTGGAGCGGGGGGCTTCCTACGAGCAGTACTTC.

The sample holds many counts of this clonotype. The chain links TRBV12-3 or TRBV12-4 to TRBJ2-3; the D is unclear. The CDR3 length is 13 residues. Trimming pared 4 bases from V and 1 base from J, leaving 6 bases between. In DNA form, the CDR3 reads TGTGCCAGCAGTTATCATGGCACAGATACGCAGTATTTT. Protein sequence: CASSYHGTDTQYF.

This clonotype has a handful of counts. The rearrangement joins TRBV7-2 to TRBJ1-5; D is unclear. The V gene's germline CDR1 is SGHTA and CDR2 FQGNSA. Trimming removed 2 bases at V and 8 bases at J, with 13 bases between. The CDR3 runs 14 residues. The CDR3: CASSLLPWAEPQHF. CDR3 sequence (DNA): TGTGCCAGCAGCTTACTGCCCTGGGCCGAGCCCCAGCATTTT. The complete variable domain, with remaining parts taken from reference TRBV7-2 and TRBJ1-5, reads GAGVSQSPSNKVTEKGKDVELRCDPISGHTALYWYRQSLGQGLEFLIYFQGNSAPDKSGLPSDRFSAERTGGSVSTLTIQRTQQEDSAVYLCASSLLPWAEPQHFGDGTRLSIL.

V is TRBV20-1 and J is TRBJ2-1, with 9 nucleotides matching TRBD2. The CDR3 totals 14 residues. Trimming removed 3 bases from V and 5 bases from J; junction bases left unmatched: 5. Germline CDR1 reads DFQATT; CDR2 reads SNEGSKA (reference sequence). CDR3 bases: TGCAGTGCTAGTTCGGCTAGCGGGGACAATGAGCAGTTCTTC. Its translation: CSASSASGDNEQFF.

The chain carries TRBV29-1 and TRBJ2-4; D may be TRBD1 or TRBD2 (6 bases each). Germline values: CDR1 SQVTM, CDR2 ANQGSEA. Deletions cut 4 bases from V and 9 bases from J, with 16 bases between. This CDR3 has 13 residues. CDR3 nucleotides: TGCAGCGTTGTATGGGGGGCCCGGGGCATTCAGTACTTC. This codes for CSVVWGARGIQYF.

This clonotype was recorded many times. The chain uses TRBV18 and TRBJ2-7; 11 positions match TRBD2. The CDR3 contains 15 residues. Per the germline V gene, CDR1 is KGHSH and CDR2 is LQKENI. With V trimmed by 6 bases and J by 2 bases, 6 bases remained unmatched. CDR3 region: CASSPPGLAAYEQYF. The CDR3 nucleotides read TGTGCCAGCTCGCCCCCGGGACTAGCGGCCTACGAGCAGTACTTC.

The table lists this clonotype with many counts. The chain combines TRBV7-2 with TRBJ2-3; D is unresolved. V was pared by 2 bases and J by 5 bases, with 5 bases between. Germline V gene sequence: CDR1 SGHTA, CDR2 FQGNSA. The CDR3 has 12 amino acids. CDR3 region: CASSLLRDTQYF. CDR3 in DNA: TGTGCCAGCAGCTTACTAAGAGATACGCAGTATTTT.

The table lists this clonotype with a few counts. This chain connects TRBV3-1 to TRBJ2-5, with 7 positions matching TRBD2. Germline V lookup: CDR1 LGHDT, CDR2 YNNKEL (reference sequence). The junction had 10 bases not matched to a gene; V was cut back by 3 bases and J by 3 bases. The CDR3 is 16 amino acids. CDR3 protein: CASSQWTFGGEETQYF. In DNA, the CDR3 is TGTGCCAGCAGCCAGTGGACCTTTGGGGGGGAAGAGACCCAGTACTTC.